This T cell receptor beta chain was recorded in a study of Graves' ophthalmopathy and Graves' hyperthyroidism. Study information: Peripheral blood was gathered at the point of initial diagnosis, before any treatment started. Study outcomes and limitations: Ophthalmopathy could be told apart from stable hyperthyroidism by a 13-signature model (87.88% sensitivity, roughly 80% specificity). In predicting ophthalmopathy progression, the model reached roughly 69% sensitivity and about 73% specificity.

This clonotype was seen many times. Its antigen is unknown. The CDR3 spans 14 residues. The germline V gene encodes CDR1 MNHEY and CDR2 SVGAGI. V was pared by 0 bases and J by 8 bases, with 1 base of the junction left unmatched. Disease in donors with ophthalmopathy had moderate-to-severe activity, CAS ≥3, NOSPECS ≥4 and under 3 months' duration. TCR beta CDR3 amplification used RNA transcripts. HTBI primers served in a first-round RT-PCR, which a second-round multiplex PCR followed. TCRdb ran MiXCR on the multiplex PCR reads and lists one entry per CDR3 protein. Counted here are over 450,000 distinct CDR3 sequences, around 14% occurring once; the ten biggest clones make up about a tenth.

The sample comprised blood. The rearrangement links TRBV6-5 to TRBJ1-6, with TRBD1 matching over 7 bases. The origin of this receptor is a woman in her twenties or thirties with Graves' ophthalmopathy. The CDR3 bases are TGTGCCAGCAGTTACTCGGGGACAGATTCACCCCTCCACTTT. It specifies CASSYSGTDSPLHF.